The 30 T cell receptor beta chains below all came from one sample that was sequenced in a study of a mutant IDH1 vaccine in newly diagnosed glioma. Sequenced by immunoSEQ multiplex PCR; TCRdb stores in-frame clones only, minus some. In the table there are roughly 60,000 clones, roughly 81% of which are singletons. Time point denoted: week 23, last vaccination. Alongside topical imiquimod, each dose of vaccine comprised 300 ug of mutant IDH1 20-mer peptide. What these receptors recognize is not known. The specimen comprised PBMCs, sampled from a glioma patient whose treatment included an IDH1 peptide vaccine. The origin of the receptors is a young man with glioma.

The rearrangement links TRBV30 to TRBJ2-7; a weak D match, TRBD1 (6 bases). The V gene's germline CDR1 is GTSNPN and CDR2 SVGIG (reference sequence). Trimming pared 4 bases from V and 0 bases from J, leaving 10 bases between. CDR3 size: 13 residues. The CDR3 DNA sequence: TGTGCCTGGACCCCGGACAGCTCCTACGAGCAGTACTTC. It translates to CAWTPDSSYEQYF.

V usage is TRBV19 and J usage is TRBJ2-5; 11 bases are shared with TRBD1. The closer fit of TRBJ2-7 to the DNA end suggests the J call may be wrong. The germline gives CDR1 LNHDA, CDR2 SQIVND (reference sequence). The length of the CDR3 is 14 residues. CDR3 in amino acids: CASSTGTGGYEQYF. The CDR3 nucleotides are TGTGCCAGTAGTACCGGGACAGGGGGCTACGAGCAGTACTTC.

V is TRBV10-2 and J is TRBJ1-6; D not resolved. Trimming stripped 10 bases from V and 7 bases from J, with 17 bases between. This CDR3 has 14 amino acids. Germline values: CDR1 WSHSY, CDR2 SAAADI. CDR3 residues: CATEHRPENSPLHF. The CDR3 region has the DNA TGCGCCACTGAGCACCGGCCGGAAAATTCACCCCTCCACTTT.

The chain links TRBV28 to TRBJ2-4; 8 bases fit TRBD1. V was pared by 2 bases and J by 6 bases, with 6 bases of the junction left unmatched. The CDR3 is made up of 15 amino acids. The germline V gene encodes CDR1 MDHEN and CDR2 SYDVKM. DNA for the CDR3: TGTGCCAGCAGTTTAGCCGCAGGACAGGGAAACATTCAGTACTTC. Protein sequence: CASSLAAGQGNIQYF.

This clone was seen only once. The rearrangement links TRBV7-9 to TRBJ1-1; D is unclear. In germline, CDR1 is SEHNR, CDR2 FQNEAQ (reference sequence). The V gene lost 1 base and the J gene lost 1 base, with 7 bases spanning the gap. The CDR3 has 14 amino acids. CDR3 DNA sequence: TGTGCCAGCAGCTTAGATCCGTCGAACACTGAAGCTTTCTTT. Translated, it gives CASSLDPSNTEAFF. Filled out from reference TRBV7-9 and TRBJ1-1, the complete variable domain reads DTGVSQNPRHKITKRGQNVTFRCDPISEHNRLYWYRQTLGQGPEFLTYFQNEAQLEKSRLLSDRFSAERPKGSFSTLEIQRTEQGDSAMYLCASSLDPSNTEAFFGQGTRLTVV.

The genes are TRBV28 and TRBJ1-2; no reliable D call. Germline-derived CDR1 and CDR2 are MDHEN and SYDVKM. CDR3 size: 12 residues. Trimming left V 7 bases short and J 5 bases short, with 11 bases between. The CDR3 bases are TGTGCCAGCACGGAGAGTCGTTATGGCTACACCTTC. This gives the protein CASTESRYGYTF.

The V gene is TRBV7-9, the J gene TRBJ2-1, with TRBD1 matching over 12 bases. In germline, CDR1 is SEHNR, CDR2 FQNEAQ (reference sequence). Losses at the gene ends were 4 bases for V and 6 bases for J; bases not matched to a gene: 4. The CDR3 is 15 residues long. The CDR3 region has the DNA TGTGCCAGCAGCTCGGGACAGGGGGCCTCCAATGAGCAGTTCTTC. It yields the protein CASSSGQGASNEQFF.

The V call is TRBV6-1, the J call TRBJ2-2; 11 nucleotides align to TRBD1. The CDR3 runs to 13 residues. Germline V gives CDR1 MNHNS, CDR2 SASEGT. Trimming at V came to 11 bases and at J to 6 bases, leaving 5 bases not matched to a gene. The CDR3 DNA sequence: TGTGCCGGGGACAGGGGGTATTCCGGGGAGCTGTTTTTT. Translating gives CAGDRGYSGELFF.

CDR3 coding DNA: TGTGCCAGCAGCTTAGGACCGGGGGTTGTGAACACTGAAGCTTTCTTT. It yields the protein CASSLGPGVVNTEAFF. The chain recombines TRBV7-2 with TRBJ1-1, with D possibly matching TRBD1 (5 bases). V gave up 1 base and J gave up 0 bases, with 12 bases separating them. CDR3 length: 16 amino acids. Germline values: CDR1 SGHTA, CDR2 FQGNSA.

This chain uses TRBV2 with TRBJ1-3, with D uncertain. Germline values: CDR1 SNHLY, CDR2 FYNNEI. The ends were cut back, 8 bases at V and 0 bases at J, with 8 bases in the middle. This CDR3 comprises 13 residues. The CDR3 nucleotides read TGTGCCAGCGACCGGGCCTCTGGAAACACCATATATTTT. This sequence encodes CASDRASGNTIYF.

This clone has just a few counts. The chain is built from TRBV5-1 and TRBJ1-1, with D possibly TRBD1 on 5 matching bases. Trimming cost V 4 bases and J 1 base, with 14 bases left between them. This CDR3 is built from 15 residues. The germline CDR1 and CDR2 sequences are SGHRS and YFSETQ. The chain's CDR3 is CASSRPVGGNTEAFF. Written as DNA, the CDR3 is TGCGCCAGCAGCCGTCCAGTGGGGGGGAACACTGAAGCTTTCTTT.

The chain's CDR3 is CASSEVKGAKRDTEAFF. The CDR3 nucleotides are TGTGCCAGCAGTGAAGTGAAGGGGGCGAAGCGGGACACTGAAGCTTTCTTT. The chain combines TRBV6-1 with TRBJ1-1, with 7 bases aligning to TRBD1. V shed 1 base and J 3 bases; nucleotides not matched to a gene: 11. Per germline, CDR1 MNHNS and CDR2 SASEGT. The CDR3 covers 17 residues.

In this sample, this clone turned up once. The chain uses TRBV9 and TRBJ2-5, with D uncertain. Gene TRBJ2-7 matches the end of the DNA better, so the J call may be wrong. The CDR3 spans 15 residues. Germline CDR1 and CDR2: SGDLS and YYNGEE. This CDR3 is CASSVDAGSSYEQYF. The CDR3 DNA sequence: TGTGCCAGCAGCGTAGATGCAGGCTCCTCCTACGAGCAGTACTTC.

This clone has only one observation. The V call is TRBV5-4, the J call TRBJ2-2; 8 nucleotides match TRBD1. J was trimmed by 4 bases and V by 1 base; bases with no gene match: 9. CDR1 and CDR2 (germline): SGHNT, YYREEE (reference sequence). This CDR3 has 17 residues. The CDR3, as DNA: TGTGCCAGCAGCTTGTCCCTCCGGACAGGGCCCACCGGGGAGCTGTTTTTT. Translated: CASSLSLRTGPTGELFF.

V gene TRBV6-1 combines with J gene TRBJ2-3, with D unresolved. Germline loops: CDR1 MNHNS, CDR2 SASEGT. The V end was cut by 6 bases, the J end by 0 bases, with 10 bases between. The CDR3 covers 14 residues. CDR3 bases: TGTGCCAGCAGCCGCACCTCTAGCACAGATACGCAGTATTTT. Amino acids: CASSRTSSTDTQYF.

The chain recombines TRBV7-9 with TRBJ1-5; D may be TRBD1 (6 bases). Per the germline V gene, CDR1 is SEHNR and CDR2 is FQNEAQ (reference sequence). The V end lost 4 bases, the J end lost 4 bases, and 14 bases lay between the germline ends. The CDR3 has 15 residues. The CDR3 loop reads CASSSTEQGNQPQHF. CDR3 nucleotide sequence: TGTGCCAGCAGCTCCACGGAACAGGGAAATCAGCCCCAGCATTTT.

This chain links TRBV29-1 with TRBJ1-1, with D maybe TRBD1 (6 bases). Germline values: CDR1 SQVTM, CDR2 ANQGSEA. V was clipped by 6 bases and J by 12 bases, with 11 bases between them. This CDR3 comprises 9 residues. This CDR3 is CSVIQGSFF. CDR3 sequence (DNA): TGCAGCGTCATACAGGGTTCTTTCTTT.

The table lists this clone with a few counts. The rearrangement links TRBV30 to TRBJ1-1, with a possible D match to TRBD1 (5 bases). This CDR3 is built from 14 residues. Germline V gives CDR1 GTSNPN, CDR2 SVGIG (reference sequence). Deletions cut 2 bases from V and 6 bases from J, with 16 bases between. The CDR3 loop reads CAWSSLGEGSEAFF. In DNA, the CDR3 is TGTGCCTGGAGTTCGCTAGGGGAAGGCTCTGAAGCTTTCTTT.

This clone was observed a single time. This sequence joins TRBV18 and TRBJ2-1; TRBD2 matches at 10 bases. Germline V gene lookup returns CDR1 KGHSH and CDR2 LQKENI. V was pared by 4 bases and J by 0 bases, with 6 bases of the junction left unmatched. The CDR3 is 17 amino acids. The CDR3 reads CASSRPLAGDSYNEQFF. The CDR3 nucleotides are TGTGCCAGCTCACGCCCCCTAGCGGGGGACTCCTACAATGAGCAGTTCTTC.

The chain has TRBV18 and TRBJ1-5; possible D gene TRBD1, 6 bases. Deletions cut 5 bases from V and 2 bases from J, with 13 bases between. From germline, CDR1 is KGHSH and CDR2 LQKENI. The CDR3 contains 15 residues. The CDR3 spells CASSTETGGNQPQHF. The CDR3 coding sequence is TGTGCCAGCTCAACGGAGACAGGAGGCAATCAGCCCCAGCATTTT.

The CDR3 sequence: CASRAGGSGSYGYTF. The CDR3 region has the DNA TGTGCCAGCAGGGCCGGGGGCTCCGGTAGCTATGGCTACACCTTC. V is TRBV28 and J is TRBJ1-2; perhaps TRBD1 as D (6 bases). This CDR3 is 15 amino acids long. V lost 6 bases and J 4 bases, leaving 18 bases between the germline ends. The germline gives CDR1 MDHEN, CDR2 SYDVKM.

This chain uses TRBV15 with TRBJ1-5; no definite D call. V lost 10 bases to trimming and J lost 5 bases, with 15 bases between them. Germline V lookup: CDR1 LNHNV, CDR2 YYDKDF (reference sequence). This CDR3 comprises 13 residues. CDR3 bases: TGTGCCAGCGGGGAAGCCCCCCATCAGCCCCAGCATTTT. Translation: CASGEAPHQPQHF.

The V gene is TRBV27, the J gene TRBJ2-2, with TRBD2 identical over 12 bases. Germline CDR1 MNHEY, CDR2 SMNVEV (reference sequence). This CDR3 has 22 residues. V was pared by 1 base and J by 0 bases, with 15 bases of the junction left unmatched. CDR3 DNA sequence: TGTGCCAGCAGTTTATTGGTGAGCCGACTAGCGGGGGCCACGGCGAACACCGGGGAGCTGTTTTTT. Protein sequence: CASSLLVSRLAGATANTGELFF.

The rearrangement uses TRBV19 and TRBJ2-1, with D possibly being TRBD2 (6 bases). Germline CDR1 and CDR2: LNHDA and SQIVND (reference sequence). V lost 3 bases to trimming and J lost 8 bases, with 23 bases between them. The CDR3 is 17 residues long. The CDR3 DNA is TGTGCCAGTAGTATCTTGGGGTATTTTGGGGGAGGTGATGAGCAGTTCTTC. Translating it yields CASSILGYFGGGDEQFF.

This rearrangement joins TRBV2 to TRBJ2-6, with D possibly TRBD2 on 6 matching bases. Deletions cut 3 bases from V and 2 bases from J, with 11 bases between. This CDR3 region has 16 residues. Per the germline V gene, CDR1 is SNHLY and CDR2 is FYNNEI. The CDR3 DNA follows: TGTGCCAGCAGTGACAGGGAGGCAACTGGGGCCAACGTCCTGACTTTC. It codes for CASSDREATGANVLTF.

The chain recombines TRBV6-5 with TRBJ2-7; the D is unclear. Per the germline V gene, CDR1 is MNHEY and CDR2 is SVGAGI. V was shortened by 3 bases and J by 1 base, with 7 bases between the two germline ends. The length of the CDR3 is 13 residues. Here the CDR3 reads CASSYDNSYEQYF. The DNA for the CDR3 is TGTGCCAGCAGTTATGACAATTCCTACGAGCAGTACTTC.

The rearrangement links TRBV2 to TRBJ1-3; no definite D call. CDR3 length equals 14 residues. Trimming removed 6 bases from V and 3 bases from J, with 12 bases in between. Germline V gives CDR1 SNHLY, CDR2 FYNNEI. The CDR3 coding sequence is TGTGCCAGCAGCCCCACCGGGATTGGAAACACCATATATTTT. Protein: CASSPTGIGNTIYF.

The chain links TRBV7-6 to TRBJ2-7; 10 bases line up with TRBD1. Per the germline V gene, CDR1 is SGHVS and CDR2 is FNYEAQ. The CDR3 contains 15 residues. J was trimmed by 7 bases and V by 3 bases; bases with no gene match: 9. In DNA form, the CDR3 reads TGTGCCAGCAGCTTGTCCCCGGGACAGGGGAGGGAGCAGTACTTC. Protein: CASSLSPGQGREQYF.

This clone was recorded a few times. The V gene is TRBV29-1, the J gene TRBJ1-1; 8 bases match TRBD1. CDR1 and CDR2 from the germline V gene are SQVTM and ANQGSEA. This CDR3 spans 11 amino acids. The trim removed 7 bases at V and 7 bases at J, leaving 5 bases unmatched. The DNA of the CDR3 is TGCAGCGGAGGACAGGGAATTGAAGCTTTCTTT. This encodes CSGGQGIEAFF.

This clone was recorded only once. V and J are TRBV6-1 and TRBJ1-2, with D tentatively TRBD1 (6 bases). The CDR3 is 14 amino acids. V lost 7 bases, J lost 6 bases, and 18 bases lay in between. The germline V gene encodes CDR1 MNHNS and CDR2 SASEGT. CDR3 sequence: CASTQRSGANGYTF. CDR3 sequence (DNA): TGTGCCAGCACCCAAAGGTCGGGGGCCAATGGCTACACCTTC.